Listed here is a single T cell receptor (beta chain). The data stem from a study of blood T cells in healthy people across ages. V lost 1 base to trimming and J lost 6 bases; unmatched junction nucleotides: 5. CDR3 size: 17 residues. The germline V gene encodes CDR1 LGHNA and CDR2 YSLEER. Alongside a J-beta primer mix, a sample-barcoded 5' primer served in a second PCR lasting about 6 to 11 cycles. MiXCR, applied by TCRdb to the 5' RACE reads, yields one record per CDR3 protein. The profile shows 700,000 to 850,000 distinct CDR3 sequences, roughly 50% of them singletons. This receptor was taken from a man older than 75 in good health. Sequenced input: blood. The chain couples TRBV4-3 to TRBJ2-2; 13 bases line up with TRBD2. The chain's CDR3 is CASSQGTSGSRAGELFF. CDR3 bases: TGCGCCAGCAGCCAAGGGACTAGCGGGAGTCGGGCCGGGGAGCTGTTTTTT.